This T cell receptor beta chain was identified during a study of OX40 agonist ivuxolimab in advanced cancers. Context from the whole study: Ivuxolimab was a fully human IgG2 agonistic monoclonal antibody targeting the costimulatory receptor OX40 (CD134). Intravenous ivuxolimab was administered to patients every 2 weeks at six dose levels: 0.01, 0.1, 0.3, 1.5, 3 and 10 mg/kg. The monotherapy dose-escalation portion (N of about 50 patients) of the phase I ivuxolimab trial is reported in the paper. Partial responses were achieved by three dose-escalation patients, of whom one had hepatocellular carcinoma and two had cutaneous melanoma. The dose-escalation cohort was roughly 83% male with a mean age of about 54 years, ranging from 23 to 79. Among the roughly 50 dose-escalation patients, 19 had hepatocellular carcinoma, 15 or so melanoma, 9 renal cell carcinoma and 9 head and neck cancer. The point of sequencing TCRbeta in the periphery was to test whether ivuxolimab changed TCR sequence diversity and drove clonal T-cell expansion. Prior anti-PD-1, anti-PD-L1 or anti-CTLA-4 therapy was permitted, and checkpoint inhibitors had been received by 40% to 50% of dose-escalation patients.

The trial excluded patients who had a history of autoimmune disease or were on systemic immunosuppression. In every dose cohort, peripheral blood was drawn for TCR sequencing at baseline, cycle 4 day 1, and cycle 7 day 1. The samples were taken from a phase I, first-in-human, multicenter, open-label dose-escalation trial of ivuxolimab. Adults with locally advanced or metastatic head and neck squamous cell, hepatocellular, melanoma or renal cell carcinoma were enrolled in the trial. Before TCR sequencing, CD4+ and CD8+ T cells were separately sorted from peripheral blood. To sequence the TCRbeta CDR3 region, genomic DNA was isolated from the sorted cells. The immunoSEQ Assay was used for sequencing of TCRbeta CDR3 regions. In its TCRdb copy, this immuneACCESS table keeps in-frame sequences only and misses some clones. Where compared with another copy, unresolved V genes explain less than half of these, and the others have no known cause. Counted in this sample were approximately 80,000 clones; 70% to 90% of them appeared once. The ten top clones hold 3% to 4.5% of the sample.

Overall study outcomes, separate from this receptor: Partial responders in the 0.1-3.0 mg/kg groups had among the lowest normalized peripheral clonal expansion, especially among CD8+ T cells. On average, CD8+ T cells showed more expanded clones than CD4+ T cells after ivuxolimab. Antigen specificity was not determined for the clonally expanded peripheral T cells. Clonal expansion of both CD4+ and CD8+ blood T cells was observed from baseline to week 6 at doses 0.1 to 3.0 mg/kg. Low levels of normalized T-cell clonal expansion were also seen in some patients who did not respond.

With respect to this clone: Its recognized antigen is unknown. Nothing much larger sits one base from this clone, and base qualities are not available.

Trimming removed 2 bases from V and 6 bases from J; the gene matches leave 0 bases unexplained. CDR1 MNHNY and CDR2 SVGAGI were looked up in the germline V gene (reference sequence). The CDR3 spans 14 residues, from the cysteine through the phenylalanine. Only the CDR3 region is kept as DNA, spanning 42 bases read in frame from base 1. The TCR sequence derives from an adult with an advanced solid tumor such as melanoma, head and neck, liver or kidney cancer. This chain joins TRBV6-6 to TRBJ2-2; 10 bases in the middle match TRBD1. The sample consisted of CD4+ or CD8+ T cells sorted from blood, taken in a trial of the OX40 agonist ivuxolimab. At the DNA level, the sequence is TGTGCCAGCAGTTACGGGACAGGGGCCGGGGAGCTGTTTTTT. Its product reads: CASSYGTGAGELFF.